This T cell receptor beta chain was found in a study of long-term antiretroviral therapy in people with HIV. Study results and caveats: Upon ART, diversity increased but remained lower than transplant donor controls. The ART regimens used between about 2004 and 2017 may be less effective than current ones.

The germline CDR1 and CDR2 sequences are LNHDA and SQIVND (reference sequence). The CDR3 consists of 14 residues. V was cut by 7 bases and J by 4 bases, with 17 bases left in between. Regarding this clone: The target antigen is unknown.

The libraries were made with immunoSEQ v3.0 at survey level. The protocol was immunoSEQ multiplex PCR, while the TCRdb copy is restricted to in-frame clones and leaves out a portion. Of 20,000 to 25,000 clones in the sample, 81% were seen once. The rearrangement links TRBV19 to TRBJ2-7, with D tentatively TRBD1 or TRBD2 (5 bases each). The source was unsorted PBMCs, collected 0.1 years before starting antiretroviral therapy. The receptor comes from a man aged 40-50 years with HIV. The CDR3 loop is CASTPGTDVYEQYF. The CDR3 DNA reads TGTGCCAGTACACCCGGGACCGATGTTTACGAGCAGTACTTC. Using reference TRBV19 and TRBJ2-7 for the parts outside the CDR3, the full variable domain is DGGITQSPKYLFRKEGQNVTLSCEQNLNHDAMYWYRQDPGQGLRLIYYSQIVNDFQKGDIAEGYSVSREKKESFPLTVTSAQKNPTAFYLCASTPGTDVYEQYFGPGTRLTVT.